Here is one T cell receptor beta chain with its context. This same CDR3 is encoded by further DNA sequences in the sample. Per the authors' pipeline: The authors estimated nucleated cell counts from reference gene primer amplification. Clones were sequenced by immunoSEQ multiplex PCR, and TCRdb holds only the in-frame ones, with some missing. V and J calls plus clone size are reproduced from that table; the DNA served to infer D and trimming. Of approximately 670,000 clones listed, 75% to 90% are singletons. The data derive from a study of blood T cell repertoires in COVID-19. The wider study: PBMCs, B-cell-depleted T cells, or T cells were the source of the cDNA or gDNA that made up the material.

CDR1 and CDR2 from the germline V gene are MDHEN and SYDVKM. V lost 3 bases, J lost 0 bases, and 6 bases lay in between. CDR3 length: 14 amino acids. Specimen: peripheral blood. The origin of this receptor is a woman between 18 and 29 years old with acute or convalescent COVID-19. The chain is built from TRBV28 and TRBJ1-5, with a tentative D call TRBD1 (5 bases). The CDR3 here is CASSLGGSNQPQHF. CDR3 in DNA: TGTGCCAGCAGTTTGGGGGGTAGCAATCAGCCCCAGCATTTT.